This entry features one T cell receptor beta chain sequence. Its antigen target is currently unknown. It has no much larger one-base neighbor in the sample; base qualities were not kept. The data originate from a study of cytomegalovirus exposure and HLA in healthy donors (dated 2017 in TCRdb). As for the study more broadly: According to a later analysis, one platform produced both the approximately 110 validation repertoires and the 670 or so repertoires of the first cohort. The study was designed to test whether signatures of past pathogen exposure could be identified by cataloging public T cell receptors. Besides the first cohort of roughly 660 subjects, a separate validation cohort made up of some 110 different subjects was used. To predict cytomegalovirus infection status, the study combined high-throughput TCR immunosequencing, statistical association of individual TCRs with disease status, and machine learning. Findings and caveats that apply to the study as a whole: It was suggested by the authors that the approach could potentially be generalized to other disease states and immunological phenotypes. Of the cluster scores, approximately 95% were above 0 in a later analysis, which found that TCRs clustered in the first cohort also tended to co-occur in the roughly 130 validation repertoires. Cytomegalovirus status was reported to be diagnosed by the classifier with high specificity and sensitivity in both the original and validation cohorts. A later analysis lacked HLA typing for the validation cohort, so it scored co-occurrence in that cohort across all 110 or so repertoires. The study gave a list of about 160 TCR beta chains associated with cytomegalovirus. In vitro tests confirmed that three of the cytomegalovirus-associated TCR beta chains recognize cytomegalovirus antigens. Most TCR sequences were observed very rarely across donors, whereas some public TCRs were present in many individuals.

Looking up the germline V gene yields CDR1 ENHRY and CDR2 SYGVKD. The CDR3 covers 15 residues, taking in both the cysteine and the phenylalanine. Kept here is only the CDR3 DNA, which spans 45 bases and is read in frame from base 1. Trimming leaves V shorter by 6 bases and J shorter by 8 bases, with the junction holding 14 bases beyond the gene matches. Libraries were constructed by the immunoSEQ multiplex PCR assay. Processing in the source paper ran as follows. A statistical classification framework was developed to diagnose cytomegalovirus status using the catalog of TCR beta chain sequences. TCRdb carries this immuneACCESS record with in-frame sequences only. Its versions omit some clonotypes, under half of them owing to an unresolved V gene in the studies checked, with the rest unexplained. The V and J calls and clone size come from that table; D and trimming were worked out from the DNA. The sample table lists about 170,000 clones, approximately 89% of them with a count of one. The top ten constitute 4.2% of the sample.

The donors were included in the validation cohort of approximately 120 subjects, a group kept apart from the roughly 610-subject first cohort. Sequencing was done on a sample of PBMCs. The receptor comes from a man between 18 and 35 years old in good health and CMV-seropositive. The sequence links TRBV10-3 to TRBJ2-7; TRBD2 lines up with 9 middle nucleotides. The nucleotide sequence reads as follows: TGTGCCATCAGACAGGCCGCGGGGGGGACAGTCCAGCAGTACTTC. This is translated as CAIRQAAGGTVQQYF.